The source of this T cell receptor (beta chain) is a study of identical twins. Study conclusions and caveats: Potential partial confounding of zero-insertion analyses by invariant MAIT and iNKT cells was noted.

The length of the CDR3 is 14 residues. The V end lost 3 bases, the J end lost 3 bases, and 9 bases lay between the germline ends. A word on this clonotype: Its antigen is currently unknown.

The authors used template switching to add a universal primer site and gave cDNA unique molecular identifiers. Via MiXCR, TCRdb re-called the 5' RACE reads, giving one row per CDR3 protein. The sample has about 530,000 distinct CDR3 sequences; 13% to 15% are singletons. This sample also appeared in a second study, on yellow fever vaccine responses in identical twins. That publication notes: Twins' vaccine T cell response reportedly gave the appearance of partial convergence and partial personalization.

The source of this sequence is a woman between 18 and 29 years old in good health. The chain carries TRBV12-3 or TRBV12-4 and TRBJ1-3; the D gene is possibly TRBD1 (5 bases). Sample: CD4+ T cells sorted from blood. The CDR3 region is CASSFQGRGNTIYF. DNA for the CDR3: TGTGCCAGCAGTTTTCAGGGTCGTGGAAACACCATATATTTT.